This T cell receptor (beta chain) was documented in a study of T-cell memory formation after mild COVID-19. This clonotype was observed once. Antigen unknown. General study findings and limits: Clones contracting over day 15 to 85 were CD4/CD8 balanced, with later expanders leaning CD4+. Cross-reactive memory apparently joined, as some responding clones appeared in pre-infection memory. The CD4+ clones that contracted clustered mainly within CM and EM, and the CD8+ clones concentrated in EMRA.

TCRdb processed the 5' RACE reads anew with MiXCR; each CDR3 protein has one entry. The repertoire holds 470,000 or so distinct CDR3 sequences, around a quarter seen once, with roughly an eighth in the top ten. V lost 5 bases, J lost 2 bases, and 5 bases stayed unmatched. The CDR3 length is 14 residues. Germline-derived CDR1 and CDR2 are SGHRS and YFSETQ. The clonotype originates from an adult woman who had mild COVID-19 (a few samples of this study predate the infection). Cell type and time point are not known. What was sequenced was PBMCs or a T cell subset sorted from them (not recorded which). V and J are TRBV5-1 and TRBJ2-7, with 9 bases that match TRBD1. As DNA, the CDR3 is TGCGCCAGCAGTAACAGGGGGCCTCCCTACGAGCAGTACTTC. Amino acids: CASSNRGPPYEQYF.